Included here is one TCR beta chain sequence, with context. Profiling of TCR beta VDJ combinations and CDR3 sequences used genomic DNA as template. TCRdb reprocessed the reads with MiXCR, giving one entry per CDR3 protein. Of about 160,000 distinct CDR3 sequences detected, approximately 51% appear once; the ten largest clones hold 3.2%. The data were obtained in a study of CD8+CD57+ T cells in acquired aplastic anemia. On the study more broadly: Sorted CD4+ and CD8+ cell DNA averaged approximately 3.4 ug.

V shed 0 bases and J shed 2 bases, with 12 bases lying between them. Looked up from germline, CDR1 is MNHEY and CDR2 is SVGEGT. The CDR3 has 16 amino acids. The sequenced patients had an expansion of CD8+CD57+ cells seen by flow cytometry. Each patient gave a blood sample that was collected before any therapy had been received. Sequencing was performed on sorted CD4+, CD8+, or CD8+CD57+ T cells (not recorded which) from PBMCs. This chain uses TRBV6-2 or TRBV6-3 with TRBJ2-3; D is unclear. The receptor was isolated from a human donor with aplastic anemia. The CDR3 loop is CASSYSFTAITDTQYF. DNA for the CDR3: TGTGCCAGCAGTTACTCGTTTACAGCGATCACAGATACGCAGTATTTT.